Shown below are 21 T cell receptor beta chains from a single sample sequenced in a study of T-cell memory formation after mild COVID-19. TCRdb called the 5' RACE reads again in MiXCR, with one record for every CDR3 protein. The data contain about 440,000 distinct CDR3 sequences, about 20% of them singletons. The sequencing input was PBMCs or a T cell subset sorted from them (not recorded which). Receptors were obtained from an adult woman who had mild COVID-19 (a few samples of this study predate the infection). Cell type and time point are not known.

This clonotype was observed a handful of times. The chain uses TRBV29-1 and TRBJ2-3; D unclear. CDR1 and CDR2 from the germline V gene are SQVTM and ANQGSEA. The CDR3 extends over 12 amino acids. Trimming left V 7 bases short and J 2 bases short, with 10 bases between. CDR3 sequence reads: CSADGPTDTQYF. The DNA for the CDR3 is TGCAGCGCGGACGGCCCCACAGATACGCAGTATTTT.

The chain links TRBV9 to TRBJ1-1, with TRBD1 as a possible D gene (5 bases). V was clipped by 0 bases and J by 7 bases, with 13 bases between them. This CDR3 comprises 14 residues. Germline CDR1 is SGDLS and CDR2 is YYNGEE. This chain's CDR3 is CASSVGGFQGEAFF. CDR3 in DNA: TGTGCCAGCAGCGTAGGGGGGTTCCAAGGTGAAGCTTTCTTT.

The genes are TRBV20-1 and TRBJ1-6; maybe TRBD1 (5 bases). The CDR3 has 15 residues. V was clipped by 3 bases and J by 10 bases, with 19 bases between them. The V gene's germline CDR1 is DFQATT and CDR2 SNEGSKA (reference sequence). The DNA for the CDR3 is TGCAGTGCTAGTGTTCGTGGGGGGGAGTCGTCACCCCTCCACTTT. This encodes CSASVRGGESSPLHF.

The chain carries TRBV9 and TRBJ2-1; D call uncertain. Trimming took off 0 bases at V and 2 bases at J, with 9 bases between the two ends. From germline, CDR1 is SGDLS and CDR2 YYNGEE. The CDR3 has 15 amino acids. The CDR3 DNA reads as TGTGCCAGCAGCGTAGGGGTGGGTCCCTACAATGAGCAGTTCTTC. As protein: CASSVGVGPYNEQFF.

V and J are TRBV2 and TRBJ1-2; tentative D call: TRBD1 (6 bases). From germline, CDR1 is SNHLY and CDR2 FYNNEI. CDR3 length equals 12 residues. Between the trimmed V and J ends, which lost 0 bases and 8 bases, there was a span of 7 bases. The CDR3 spells CASSEAGGGYTF. CDR3 DNA sequence: TGTGCCAGCAGTGAAGCGGGGGGCGGCTACACCTTC.

This clonotype came up a few times. The CDR3 nucleotides read TGTGCCAGCAGCTCGCGGACAGAATACTATGGCTACACCTTC. This translates into CASSSRTEYYGYTF. The rearrangement links TRBV7-9 to TRBJ1-2, with D perhaps matching TRBD1 (6 bases). V lost 4 bases, J lost 3 bases, and 12 bases lay in between. CDR3 length: 14 amino acids. Germline V gene data show CDR1 as SEHNR and CDR2 as FQNEAQ (reference sequence).

This clonotype was observed a handful of times. The rearrangement uses TRBV5-1 and TRBJ2-5; TRBD2 matches 9 bases. The CDR3 is made up of 16 amino acids. CDR1 is SGHRS and CDR2 is YFSETQ in the germline V gene. J was trimmed by 5 bases and V by 1 base; bases with no gene match: 9. DNA of the CDR3: TGCGCCAGCAGCTTGCTCGGACTAGCGTCCCGCGAGACCCAGTACTTC. Amino acids: CASSLLGLASRETQYF.

The V gene is TRBV7-2, the J gene TRBJ1-2; D is uncertain. The V gene lost 3 bases and the J gene lost 6 bases, with 17 bases spanning the gap. CDR3 length: 15 amino acids. From germline, CDR1 is SGHTA and CDR2 FQGNSA. The DNA of the CDR3 is TGTGCCAGCAGCTTGGAGGGCCGGGTAGGCCATGGCTACACCTTC. This sequence encodes CASSLEGRVGHGYTF.

The chain carries TRBV30 and TRBJ2-3; D could derive from TRBD1 or TRBD2 (5 bases each). V was cut by 3 bases and J by 4 bases, with 14 bases left in between. The CDR3 sequence is 14 residues long. The germline CDR1 and CDR2 sequences are GTSNPN and SVGIG (reference sequence). The CDR3 DNA is TGTGCCTGGAGCCGAGGGGCCGGTGCAGATACGCAGTATTTT. Protein: CAWSRGAGADTQYF.

This clonotype was seen many times. V gene TRBV4-1 combines with J gene TRBJ2-3; TRBD2 is a possible D gene (6 bases). The CDR3 is 16 amino acids. The germline gives CDR1 MGHRA, CDR2 YSYEKL. Trimming removed 4 bases at V and 4 bases at J, with 18 bases between. The CDR3 DNA reads TGCGCCAGCAGCCGGGGACTCCTACTGGAGGCAGATACGCAGTATTTT. Protein: CASSRGLLLEADTQYF.

The V gene is TRBV7-2, the J gene TRBJ2-2; D not resolved. This CDR3 is built from 15 residues. Germline CDR1 and CDR2: SGHTA and FQGNSA. Trimming removed 0 bases at V and 5 bases at J, with 10 bases between. The CDR3 reads CASSLAGTRTGELFF. The CDR3 DNA reads TGTGCCAGCAGCTTAGCAGGAACGAGGACCGGGGAGCTGTTTTTT. The entire variable domain, with the rest obtained from reference TRBV7-2 and TRBJ2-2, is as follows: GAGVSQSPSNKVTEKGKDVELRCDPISGHTALYWYRQSLGQGLEFLIYFQGNSAPDKSGLPSDRFSAERTGGSVSTLTIQRTQQEDSAVYLCASSLAGTRTGELFFGEGSRLTVL.

V usage is TRBV2 and J usage is TRBJ2-1; D gene uncertain. The germline V gene has CDR1 SNHLY and CDR2 FYNNEI. The CDR3 loop spans 13 amino acids. V lost 8 bases, J lost 5 bases, and 13 bases lay in between. This CDR3 reads CASSFSPNNEQFF. The CDR3, as DNA: TGTGCCAGCTCGTTCAGCCCTAACAATGAGCAGTTCTTC.

This clonotype was recorded a few times. The chain joins TRBV20-1 to TRBJ2-7; 12 nucleotides match TRBD2. The trim removed 0 bases at V and 5 bases at J, leaving 20 bases unmatched. CDR1 is DFQATT, CDR2 SNEGSKA, per germline (reference sequence). This CDR3 has 20 residues. CDR3 sequence reads: CSARDEKALAGGPRLHEQYF. The CDR3 DNA follows: TGCAGTGCTAGAGATGAAAAGGCTCTAGCGGGAGGGCCCCGCTTGCACGAGCAGTACTTC.

About this clonotype: A junction end diverges from the germline sequence, so it may reflect a read error. The V call is TRBV12-3 or TRBV12-4, the J call TRBJ1-6; the match to TRBD1 covers 7 bases. This CDR3 is built from 14 residues. The CDR3 sequence: CDSSRQGVNSPLHF. The CDR3 DNA follows: TGTGACAGCAGTCGACAGGGCGTTAATTCACCCCTCCACTTT.

The rearrangement joins TRBV11-3 to TRBJ2-3, with 13 nucleotides matching TRBD2. In germline, CDR1 is SGHNT, CDR2 YENEEA. The CDR3 runs 16 residues. J gave up 5 bases and V 6 bases, and 8 bases lay outside the gene matches. The CDR3 loop is CASSRTSGSPGDTQYF. The CDR3 coding sequence is TGTGCCAGCAGTAGGACTAGCGGGAGCCCAGGAGATACGCAGTATTTT.

The chain joins TRBV25-1 to TRBJ1-6; 10 bases agree with TRBD1. Germline loops: CDR1 MGHDK, CDR2 SYGVNS. The V segment lost 9 bases and the J segment 8 bases; nucleotides outside the gene matches: 4. This CDR3 contains 13 residues. The CDR3 is CASTGQGDSPLHF. CDR3 nucleotide sequence: TGTGCCAGTACCGGACAGGGGGATTCACCCCTCCACTTT. The full variable domain, its missing parts supplied by reference TRBV25-1 and TRBJ1-6, is EADIYQTPRYLVIGTGKKITLECSQTMGHDKMYWYQQDPGMELHLIHYSYGVNSTEKGDLSSESTVSRIRTEHFPLTLESARPSHTSQYLCASTGQGDSPLHFGNGTRLTVT.

V gene TRBV6-4 combines with J gene TRBJ2-1; 11 bases map to TRBD2. Germline V gene sequence: CDR1 MRHNA, CDR2 SNTAGT. J gave up 8 bases and V 2 bases, and 2 bases lay outside the gene matches. The CDR3 spans 14 residues. CDR3 nucleotides: TGTGCCAGCAGTGACCTAGCGGGGGGCGATGAGCAGTTCTTC. This gives the protein CASSDLAGGDEQFF.

The chain is built from TRBV29-1 and TRBJ2-1; TRBD1 matches 7 bases. Per germline, CDR1 SQVTM and CDR2 ANQGSEA. This CDR3 region has 13 residues. V was pared by 6 bases and J by 0 bases, with 2 bases of the junction left unmatched. CDR3 amino acids: CSVGQVSYNEQFF. The CDR3 bases are TGCAGCGTCGGACAGGTCTCCTACAATGAGCAGTTCTTC.

There are a few counts of this clonotype. At one end the junction does not follow the germline gene, possibly because of a read error. The chain joins TRBV7-9 to TRBJ2-3; 8 bases are a match to TRBD2. The V gene's germline CDR1 is SEHNR and CDR2 FQNEAQ (reference sequence). The CDR3 runs 12 residues. The CDR3: CASSFGGGPLFF. The CDR3, as DNA: TGTGCCAGCAGCTTTGGCGGGGGGCCCTTGTTTTTT.

This clonotype was detected only a few times. The DNA for the CDR3 is TGTGCCAGCAGGCCGTGGGGAGGGGACGAGCAGTACTTC. As protein: CASRPWGGDEQYF. The chain links TRBV7-9 to TRBJ2-7; 7 bases agree with TRBD2. Germline lookup yields CDR1 SEHNR and CDR2 FQNEAQ (reference sequence). V lost 6 bases and J lost 5; bases outside the gene matches: 7. CDR3 size: 13 residues.

The table lists this clonotype with a count of one. This sequence joins TRBV6-5 and TRBJ1-2; maybe TRBD1 (6 bases). The CDR3 covers 18 residues. CDR1 and CDR2 (germline): MNHEY, SVGAGI. V dropped 0 bases and J dropped 7 bases, with 24 bases sitting between them. As DNA, the CDR3 is TGTGCCAGCAGTTACTCCGAAGGGGGGTCCCCATATGTTGGTGGCTACACCTTC. Translated: CASSYSEGGSPYVGGYTF.